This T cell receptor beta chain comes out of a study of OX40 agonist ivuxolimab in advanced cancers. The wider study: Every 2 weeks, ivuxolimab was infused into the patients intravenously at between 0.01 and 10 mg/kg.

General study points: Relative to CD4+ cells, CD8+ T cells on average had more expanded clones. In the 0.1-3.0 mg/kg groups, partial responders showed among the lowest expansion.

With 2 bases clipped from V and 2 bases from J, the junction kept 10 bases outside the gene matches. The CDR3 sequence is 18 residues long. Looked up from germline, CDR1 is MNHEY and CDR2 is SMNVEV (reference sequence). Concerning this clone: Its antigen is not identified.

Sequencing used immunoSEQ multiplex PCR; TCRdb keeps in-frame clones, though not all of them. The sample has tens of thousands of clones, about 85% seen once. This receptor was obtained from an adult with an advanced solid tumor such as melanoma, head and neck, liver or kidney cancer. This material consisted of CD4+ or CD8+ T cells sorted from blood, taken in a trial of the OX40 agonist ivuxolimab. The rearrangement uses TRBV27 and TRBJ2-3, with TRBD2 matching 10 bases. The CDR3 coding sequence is TGTGCCAGCAGTTTAAGGGCAGCGGGGGGGGGATACACAGATACGCAGTATTTT. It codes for CASSLRAAGGGYTDTQYF.